This T cell receptor beta chain derives from a study of blood T cell repertoires in COVID-19. The CDR3 sequence is 15 residues long. Trimming took off 1 base at V and 0 bases at J, with 9 bases between the two ends. Germline CDR1 and CDR2: SGHVS and FNYEAQ. The method was immunoSEQ multiplex PCR; TCRdb's version includes in-frame clones alone and lacks a portion of them. The sample shows about 210,000 clones, approximately 88% of them seen only once. The clonotype comes from a woman under 30 who had recovered from COVID-19. V and J are TRBV7-6 and TRBJ1-1; no reliable D call. The sequenced material came from PBMCs or T cells enriched from blood (not recorded which). The CDR3 is CASSLGAEMNTEAFF. CDR3 sequence (DNA): TGTGCCAGCAGCTTAGGGGCAGAGATGAACACTGAAGCTTTCTTT.